The 19 T cell receptor beta chains below come from one sample, sequenced in a study of beta chain features in type 1 diabetes. Of the isolated RNA, all was reverse transcribed, and so the sequenced material was expressed TCRB transcripts. The table came from immunoSEQ multiplex PCR; TCRdb's copy has only in-frame clones and leaves some out. The sample holds some 270,000 clones, 11% to 15% seen once. The sample taken for sequencing was naive CD4+ T cells from blood. The receptor set was obtained from a woman between 40 and 55 years old in good health.

The sample holds a few counts of this clone. V and J are TRBV5-1 and TRBJ1-1; 12 bases align to TRBD1. Trimming removed 0 bases from V and 4 bases from J; junction bases left unmatched: 4. This CDR3 has 16 residues. Germline CDR1 and CDR2: SGHRS and YFSETQ. CDR3 DNA: TGCGCCAGCAGCTTGGGGGACAGGGGGCGCGGCACTGAAGCTTTCTTT. Translation gives CASSLGDRGRGTEAFF.

The gene calls are TRBV29-1 and TRBJ1-5; D is possibly TRBD1 (5 bases). Germline lookup yields CDR1 SQVTM and CDR2 ANQGSEA. V gave up 6 bases and J gave up 7 bases, with 16 bases separating them. The CDR3 length is 13 residues. The CDR3 coding sequence is TGCAGCGTCCAAGACGGGGGTGGGCAGCCCCAGCATTTT. This codes for CSVQDGGGQPQHF.

V and J are TRBV11-2 and TRBJ2-7; D remains unclear. Germline lookup yields CDR1 SGHAT and CDR2 FQNNGV. The V end lost 5 bases, the J end lost 0 bases, and 14 bases lay between the germline ends. CDR3 size: 15 residues. CDR3 residues: CASSRQTISSYEQYF. The CDR3 DNA reads TGTGCCAGCAGCCGCCAAACGATTAGCTCCTACGAGCAGTACTTC.

A few counts support this clone. The chain is built from TRBV21-1 and TRBJ1-2; TRBD1 was called by the table and not checked on the DNA. TRBV21-1 is termed a pseudogene. This CDR3 is built from 14 residues. DNA of the CDR3: TGTGCCAGCAGCAACCGCAGGCGCACTTTTGGCTACACCTTC. Translation: CASSNRRRTFGYTF.

This clone was picked up a small number of times. The CDR3 loop reads CASSLRAGELFF. The CDR3, as DNA: TGTGCCAGCAGCTTAAGAGCCGGGGAGCTGTTTTTT. V gene TRBV7-2 combines with J gene TRBJ2-2; D uncertain. This CDR3 comprises 12 residues. Germline CDR1 is SGHTA and CDR2 is FQGNSA. V lost 2 bases to trimming and J lost 6 bases, with 4 bases between them.

There are a few counts of this clone. The J gene is TRBJ1-1, the V gene TRBV5-1; no definite D call. Per germline, CDR1 SGHRS and CDR2 YFSETQ. Trimming left V 0 bases short and J 1 base short, with 4 bases between. The CDR3 sequence is 13 residues long. The CDR3 here is CASSLDQNTEAFF. CDR3 in DNA: TGCGCCAGCAGCTTGGATCAGAACACTGAAGCTTTCTTT.

The rearrangement links TRBV5-6 to TRBJ2-3, with a possible D match to TRBD2 (5 bases). The CDR3 runs 15 residues. CDR1 and CDR2 (germline): SGHDT, YYEEEE. V dropped 7 bases and J dropped 2 bases, with 17 bases sitting between them. Written as DNA, the CDR3 is TGTGCCAGCGGCAACCGGGGTAGAATCACAGATACGCAGTATTTT. Translated: CASGNRGRITDTQYF.

This clone was observed a handful of times. The chain recombines TRBV5-4 with TRBJ1-4, with D maybe TRBD1 (5 bases). V lost 1 base and J 8 bases, leaving 9 bases between the germline ends. The CDR3 is 13 residues long. CDR1 is SGHNT and CDR2 is YYREEE in the germline V gene (reference sequence). The CDR3 nucleotides read TGTGCCAGCAGCTTGAGTGGGGGGGAAAAACTGTTTTTT. Translation: CASSLSGGEKLFF.

This clone turned up a few times. The genes are TRBV10-3 and TRBJ2-5, with a weak D call TRBD2 (5 bases). This CDR3 region has 11 residues. V lost 9 bases and J 5 bases, leaving 10 bases between the germline ends. Germline assignment: CDR1 ENHRY and CDR2 SYGVKD. CDR3 in amino acids: CAILREETQYF. In nucleotides, the CDR3 is TGTGCCATTTTAAGGGAGGAGACCCAGTACTTC.

J is TRBJ2-5 and V is TRBV29-1; TRBD1 might be the D (8 bases). The CDR3 sequence is 11 residues long. The germline V gene has CDR1 SQVTM and CDR2 ANQGSEA. Deletions cut 5 bases from V and 11 bases from J, with 15 bases between. The CDR3 nucleotides are TGCAGCGTTTACAGGGGGAGGGAGCAGTACTTC. As protein: CSVYRGREQYF.

In this sample, this clone turned up a few times. This chain's CDR3 is CASMLAGEWGEQFF. The CDR3 bases are TGTGCCAGCATGCTAGCGGGGGAATGGGGTGAGCAGTTCTTC. This chain links TRBV5-4 with TRBJ2-1; TRBD2 aligns across 10 bases. Per germline, CDR1 SGHNT and CDR2 YYREEE (reference sequence). The CDR3 is made up of 14 amino acids. Trimming removed 6 bases from V and 9 bases from J; junction bases left unmatched: 9. Using reference TRBV5-4 and TRBJ2-1 for the parts outside the CDR3, the full variable domain is ETGVTQSPTHLIKTRGQQVTLRCSSQSGHNTVSWYQQALGQGPQFIFQYYREEENGRGNFPPRFSGLQFPNYSSELNVNALELDDSALYLCASMLAGEWGEQFFGPGTRLTVL.

This clone has more than one count but fewer than ten. The chain links TRBV4-3 to TRBJ2-6, with a tentative D call TRBD2 (5 bases). Germline CDR1 LGHNA, CDR2 YSLEER. Trimming cost V 4 bases and J 0 bases, with 10 bases left between them. The CDR3 runs 16 residues. CDR3 coding DNA: TGCGCCAGCAGCCCTCGGACTGCCTCTGGGGCCAACGTCCTGACTTTC. Its translation is CASSPRTASGANVLTF.

This clone was counted only a few times. The chain is built from TRBV7-2 and TRBJ2-1, with D tentatively TRBD2 (6 bases). This CDR3 spans 16 amino acids. CDR1 is SGHTA, CDR2 FQGNSA, per germline. Trimming shortened V by 3 bases and J by 2 bases, and 14 bases separated the two germline ends. The CDR3 DNA reads as TGTGCCAGCAGCTTTCTAGCGCTCGTTACCTACAATGAGCAGTTCTTC. Encoded protein: CASSFLALVTYNEQFF.

This clone turned up a few times. V is TRBV18 and J is TRBJ1-2, with TRBD1 as a possible D gene (6 bases). CDR1 is KGHSH and CDR2 is LQKENI in the germline V gene. This CDR3 is 15 amino acids long. V was pared by 2 bases and J by 0 bases, with 10 bases between. CDR3 in DNA: TGTGCCAGCTCACCAGAGACAGGCCCTAACTATGGCTACACCTTC. Protein sequence: CASSPETGPNYGYTF.

This clone has a handful of counts. The chain's CDR3 is CASSLAGRGNQPQHF. The CDR3 DNA reads TGCGCCAGCAGCTTGGCGGGCAGGGGCAATCAGCCCCAGCATTTT. The chain couples TRBV5-1 to TRBJ1-5; TRBD1 might be the D (5 bases). V was cut by 0 bases and J by 2 bases, with 9 bases left in between. Germline V gene sequence: CDR1 SGHRS, CDR2 YFSETQ. This CDR3 has 15 amino acids.

The V call is TRBV5-6, the J call TRBJ1-4, with 8 bases that match TRBD1. With V trimmed by 3 bases and J by 7 bases, 8 bases remained unmatched. CDR3 size: 15 residues. Germline V gene lookup returns CDR1 SGHDT and CDR2 YYEEEE. The CDR3 coding sequence is TGTGCCAGCAGCTCGATGGACAGGGTCTCTGAAAAACTGTTTTTT. As protein: CASSSMDRVSEKLFF.

Only a few counts were recorded for this clone. The chain uses TRBV6-5 and TRBJ1-2; 9 bases align to TRBD1. This CDR3 spans 16 amino acids. The germline gives CDR1 MNHEY, CDR2 SVGAGI. V was clipped by 0 bases and J by 9 bases; unmatched bases: 11. CDR3 DNA: TGTGCCAGCAGTTACTCCGGGACAGGGACGGCAGCGCGCTACACCTTC. This translates into CASSYSGTGTAARYTF.

This clone was observed a few times. This chain connects TRBV7-9 to TRBJ2-1; D not certain. The CDR3 covers 15 residues. Germline CDR1 is SEHNR and CDR2 is FQNEAQ (reference sequence). V lost 3 bases to trimming and J lost 8 bases, with 17 bases between them. Written as DNA, the CDR3 is TGTGCCAGCAGCTTGGAAGGTGTAGCTGGCGATGAGCAGTTCTTC. This translates into CASSLEGVAGDEQFF. The complete variable domain, with remaining parts taken from reference TRBV7-9 and TRBJ2-1, reads DTGVSQNPRHKITKRGQNVTFRCDPISEHNRLYWYRQTLGQGPEFLTYFQNEAQLEKSRLLSDRFSAERPKGSFSTLEIQRTEQGDSAMYLCASSLEGVAGDEQFFGPGTRLTVL.

This chain joins TRBV27 and TRBJ2-3; D perhaps matches TRBD1 (6 bases). The germline V and J ends were trimmed by 3 bases and 7 bases, with 14 bases remaining between them. CDR1 is MNHEY, CDR2 SMNVEV, per germline (reference sequence). The CDR3 extends over 14 amino acids. CDR3 region: CASSFRGFPYTQYF. The CDR3 DNA sequence: TGTGCCAGCAGTTTTAGGGGGTTCCCCTATACGCAGTATTTT.